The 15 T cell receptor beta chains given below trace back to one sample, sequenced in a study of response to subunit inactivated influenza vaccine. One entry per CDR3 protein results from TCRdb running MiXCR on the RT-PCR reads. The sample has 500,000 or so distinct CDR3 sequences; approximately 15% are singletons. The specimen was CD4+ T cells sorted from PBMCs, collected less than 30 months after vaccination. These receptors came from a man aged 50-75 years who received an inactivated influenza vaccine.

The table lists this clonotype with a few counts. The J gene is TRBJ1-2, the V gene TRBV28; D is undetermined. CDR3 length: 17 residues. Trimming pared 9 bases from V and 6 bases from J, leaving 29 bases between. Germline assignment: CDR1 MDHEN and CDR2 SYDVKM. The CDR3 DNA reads TGTGCCAGTAGGAGAATCCGGGCCTCTTCAAATTCCAATGGCTACACCTTC. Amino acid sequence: CASRRIRASSNSNGYTF.

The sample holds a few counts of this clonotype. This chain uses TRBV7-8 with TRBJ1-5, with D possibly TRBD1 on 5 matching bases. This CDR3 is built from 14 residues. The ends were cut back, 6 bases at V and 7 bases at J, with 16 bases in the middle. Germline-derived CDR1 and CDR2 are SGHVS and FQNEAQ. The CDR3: CASSRDAGSQPQHF. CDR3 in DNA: TGTGCCAGCAGTCGGGACGCGGGCAGCCAGCCCCAGCATTTT.

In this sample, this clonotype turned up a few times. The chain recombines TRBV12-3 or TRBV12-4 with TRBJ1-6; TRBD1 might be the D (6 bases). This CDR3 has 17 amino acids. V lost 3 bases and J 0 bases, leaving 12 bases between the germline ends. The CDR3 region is CASSLTRDTSYNSPLHF. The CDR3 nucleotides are TGTGCCAGCAGTTTGACCCGGGACACCTCCTATAATTCACCCCTCCACTTT.

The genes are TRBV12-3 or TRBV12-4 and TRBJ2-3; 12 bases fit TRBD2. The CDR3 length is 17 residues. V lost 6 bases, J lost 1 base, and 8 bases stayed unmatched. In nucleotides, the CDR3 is TGTGCCAGCAGACCCCTACTAGCGGGGGGTGGCACAGATACGCAGTATTTT. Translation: CASRPLLAGGGTDTQYF.

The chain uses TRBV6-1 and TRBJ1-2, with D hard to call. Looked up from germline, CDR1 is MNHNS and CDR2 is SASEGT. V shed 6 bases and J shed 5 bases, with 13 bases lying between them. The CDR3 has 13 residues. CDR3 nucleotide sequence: TGTGCCAGCAGGGCAGCTGGATGGTATGGCTACACCTTC. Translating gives CASRAAGWYGYTF.

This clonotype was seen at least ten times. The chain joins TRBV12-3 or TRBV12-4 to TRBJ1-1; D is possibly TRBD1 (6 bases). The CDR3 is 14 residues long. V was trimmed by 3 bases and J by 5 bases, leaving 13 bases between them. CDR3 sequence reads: CASSFQGLLTEAFF. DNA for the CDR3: TGTGCCAGCAGTTTTCAGGGGCTCTTGACTGAAGCTTTCTTT.

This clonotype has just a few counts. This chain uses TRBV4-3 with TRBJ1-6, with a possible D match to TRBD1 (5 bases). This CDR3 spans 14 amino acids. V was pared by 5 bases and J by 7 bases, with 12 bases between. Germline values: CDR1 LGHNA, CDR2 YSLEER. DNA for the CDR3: TGCGCCAGCAGCACCGGGGGAGGCAATTCACCCCTCCACTTT. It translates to CASSTGGGNSPLHF.

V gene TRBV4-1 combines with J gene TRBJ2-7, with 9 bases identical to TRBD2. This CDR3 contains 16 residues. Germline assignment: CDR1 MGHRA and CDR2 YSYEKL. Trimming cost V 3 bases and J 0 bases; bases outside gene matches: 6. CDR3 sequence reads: CASSHTLAGSSYEQYF. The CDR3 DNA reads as TGCGCCAGCAGCCATACCCTAGCGGGGAGCTCCTACGAGCAGTACTTC.

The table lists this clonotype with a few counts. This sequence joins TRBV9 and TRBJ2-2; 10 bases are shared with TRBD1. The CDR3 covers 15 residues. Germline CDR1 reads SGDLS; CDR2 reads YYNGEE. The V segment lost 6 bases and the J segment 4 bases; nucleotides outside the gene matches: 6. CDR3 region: CASTRQGAFTGELFF. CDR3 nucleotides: TGTGCCAGCACTCGACAGGGGGCTTTCACCGGGGAGCTGTTTTTT.

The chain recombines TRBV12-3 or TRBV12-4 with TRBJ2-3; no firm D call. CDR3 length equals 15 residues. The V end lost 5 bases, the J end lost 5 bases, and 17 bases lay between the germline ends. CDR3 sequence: CASSPQRQLKDTQYF. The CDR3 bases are TGTGCCAGCAGTCCCCAGAGACAACTCAAAGATACGCAGTATTTT.

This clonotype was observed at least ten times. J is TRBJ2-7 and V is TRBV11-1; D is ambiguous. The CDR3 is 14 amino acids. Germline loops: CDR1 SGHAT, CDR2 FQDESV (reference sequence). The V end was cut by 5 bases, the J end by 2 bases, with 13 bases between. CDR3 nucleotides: TGTGCCAGCAGCCCCGGCGGTAGGACCTACGAGCAGTACTTC. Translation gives CASSPGGRTYEQYF.

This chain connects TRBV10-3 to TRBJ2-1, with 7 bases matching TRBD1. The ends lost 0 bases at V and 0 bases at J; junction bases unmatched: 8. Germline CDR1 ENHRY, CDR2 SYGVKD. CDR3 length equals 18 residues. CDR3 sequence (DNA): TGTGCCATCAGTGAGTCCCTGACAGGGTCGAGCTCCTACAATGAGCAGTTCTTC. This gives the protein CAISESLTGSSSYNEQFF.

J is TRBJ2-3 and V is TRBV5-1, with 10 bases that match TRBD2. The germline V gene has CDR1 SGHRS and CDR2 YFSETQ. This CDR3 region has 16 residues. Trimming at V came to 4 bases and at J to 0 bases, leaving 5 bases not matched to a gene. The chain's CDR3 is CASSITSGASTDTQYF. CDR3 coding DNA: TGCGCCAGCAGCATTACTAGCGGGGCTAGCACAGATACGCAGTATTTT.

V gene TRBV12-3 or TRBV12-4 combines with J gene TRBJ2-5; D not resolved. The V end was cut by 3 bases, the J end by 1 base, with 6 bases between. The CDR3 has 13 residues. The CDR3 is CASSFIPQETQYF. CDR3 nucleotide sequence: TGTGCCAGCAGTTTTATTCCCCAAGAGACCCAGTACTTC.

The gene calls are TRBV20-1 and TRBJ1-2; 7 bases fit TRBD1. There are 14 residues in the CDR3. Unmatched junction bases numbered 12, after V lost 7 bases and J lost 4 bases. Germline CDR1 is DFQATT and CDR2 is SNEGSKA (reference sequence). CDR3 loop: CSGTKGARGYGYTF. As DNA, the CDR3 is TGCAGTGGGACAAAGGGGGCGCGGGGCTATGGCTACACCTTC.